This TCR beta chain was captured in a study of blood T cell repertoires in COVID-19 (dated by TCRdb to 2018 to 2021). For context, the study as a whole: Samples covering the acute and convalescent phases of COVID-19 were provided by collaborators in the United States, Italy and Spain. The material from the prospective study consisted of cDNA or gDNA derived from T cells, B-cell-depleted T cells, or PBMCs. The dataset comprised deeply sampled blood TCRbeta repertoires from subjects exposed to, actively infected with, or recovered from COVID-19. The repertoires were released in a freely available public database meant as a resource for research on the immune response to SARS-CoV-2. Samples were obtained from the ongoing ImmuneRACE study (first 160 participants) and from approximately 1,200 subjects provided by 6 global collaborators. A de-identified subject ID, COVID-19 status, age in years and sex were almost always included in the sample metadata. Where available, HLA class I and class II types were taken from metadata supplied by the sample provider and were not determined by assay-based typing.

Beyond this particular receptor, the publication reports: How much clinical and demographic metadata was included differed by source and by participant, and the metadata was provided uncurated.

Turning to this clone: No cognate antigen has been identified for it. No clone much larger than this one lies a single base away; base qualities are absent.

CDR3 length: 14 amino acids, cysteine to phenylalanine. Just the 42-base CDR3 DNA is kept, in frame starting at base 1. The germline V gene (reference sequence) supplies CDR1 LNHNV and CDR2 YYDKDF. Trimming removed 9 bases from V and 1 base from J; the gene matches leave 3 bases unexplained. The collaborating institutions used their own protocols to collect whole blood in K2EDTA tubes. Collaborator samples were shipped for TCRbeta analysis as frozen whole blood, isolated PBMCs, or DNA extracted from either sample type. TCRbeta CDR3 regions were amplified from genomic DNA using the immunoSEQ Assay, a bias-controlled multiplex PCR. The original pipeline was this. Nucleated cell counts per sample were estimated from amplification of reference gene primers within the assay. Sequence reads were collapsed and filtered to measure the absolute abundance of every unique TCRbeta CDR3 rearrangement. For each sample, productive Simpson clonality was calculated as the square root of Simpson's diversity index over productive rearrangements. This is the immuneACCESS table as TCRdb keeps it, with only in-frame sequences that have V and J called. A part of the clones is gone; compared with another copy, unresolved V genes explain less than half, and the rest is unexplained. The DNA gave D and trimming, while V, J and clone size come from that table. The sample table contains roughly 250,000 clones; only one count was recorded for 79% of them. Of the sample, 4% falls within the top ten clones.

The receptor was isolated from a middle-aged woman with active or convalescent COVID-19. The sequence joins TRBV15 to TRBJ1-5, and 10 bases in between align with TRBD1. The sequenced sample consisted of peripheral blood. In nucleotides, the sequence is TGTGCCACAGGGACAGGGGAAAGCAATCAGCCCCAGCATTTT. It is translated as CATGTGESNQPQHF. The full variable domain, with segments outside the CDR3 supplied by the reference TRBV15 and TRBJ1-5 proteins, appears as DAMVIQNPRYQVTQFGKPVTLSCSQTLNHNVMYWYQQKSSQAPKLLFHYYDKDFNNEADTPDNFQSRRPNTSFCFLDIRSPGLGDTAMYLCATGTGESNQPQHFGDGTRLSIL.